The rows below give T cell receptor beta chains drawn from one sample of a study of cytomegalovirus exposure and HLA in healthy donors. Sequencing used immunoSEQ multiplex PCR; TCRdb keeps in-frame clones, though not all of them. The data show about 82,000 clones, with roughly 63% seen just once and approximately 16% held by the top ten. Sequencing was done on a sample of PBMCs. Source of these receptors: a woman aged 35 to 49 in good health and CMV-seropositive. Both conserved end residues are part of each CDR3. The D gene is left open where the match is weak. Clone size is given for some rows only: seen once, a few or many times, or a class if the clone is expanded.

abundance | j_gene | v_gene | d_gene | CDR3aa | CDR3nt
NA | TRBJ2-5 | TRBV28 | TRBD2 | CASSSLLGGQETQYF | TGTGCCAGCAGTTCCCTTTTGGGGGGGCAAGAGACCCAGTACTTC
few | TRBJ2-7 | TRBV25-1 | TRBD1 | CASRGQIYEQYF | TGTGCCAGCAGGGGACAGATCTACGAGCAGTACTTC
NA | TRBJ2-1 | TRBV10-1 | TRBD1 | CASSPGTGFHGLSYNEQFF | TGCGCCAGCAGCCCCGGGACAGGGTTTCATGGGCTCTCCTACAATGAGCAGTTCTTC
NA | TRBJ2-5 | TRBV4-1 | NA | CASSQVGAETQYF | TGCGCCAGCAGCCAAGTGGGGGCAGAGACCCAGTACTTC
NA | TRBJ2-7 | TRBV6-5 | TRBD1 | CASRRDRNSYEQYF | TGTGCCAGCAGAAGGGACAGGAACTCCTACGAGCAGTACTTC
NA | TRBJ2-5 | TRBV5-4 | TRBD2 | CASSLEASGRGETQYF | TGTGCCAGCAGCTTGGAGGCTAGCGGGAGGGGAGAGACCCAGTACTTC
NA | TRBJ2-7 | TRBV10-3 | TRBD1 | CAISESQGSYEQYF | TGTGCCATCAGTGAGTCACAGGGGTCCTACGAGCAGTACTTC
few | TRBJ2-5 | TRBV19 | NA | CASSSSKETQYF | TGTGCCAGTAGCTCATCTAAAGAGACCCAGTACTTC
once | TRBJ1-3 | TRBV28 | NA | CASSPPEGNTIYF | TGTGCCAGCAGCCCCCCGGAGGGAAACACCATATATTTT
few | TRBJ1-1 | TRBV6-5 | NA | CASILSQGNTEAFF | TGTGCCAGCATTCTCTCACAGGGGAACACTGAAGCTTTCTTT
NA | TRBJ2-1 | TRBV27 | TRBD2 | CASRQTSGSVYEQFF | TGTGCCAGCAGGCAAACTAGCGGGAGTGTGTATGAGCAGTTCTTC
NA | TRBJ2-2 | TRBV6-5 | TRBD1 | CASRKPGGTGELFF | TGTGCCAGCAGGAAACCAGGGGGCACCGGGGAGCTGTTTTTT
NA | TRBJ2-3 | TRBV19 | NA | CASSIDLFGRTDTQYF | TGTGCCAGTAGTATAGATCTTTTCGGTCGCACAGATACGCAGTATTTT
medium-sized | TRBJ1-1 | TRBV27 | NA | CASSPFSAVEDTEAFF | TGTGCCAGCAGTCCCTTTTCTGCGGTCGAAGACACTGAAGCTTTCTTT
NA | TRBJ2-5 | TRBV5-4 | TRBD2 | CASSWGTSGIQETQYF | TGTGCCAGCAGCTGGGGGACTAGCGGGATCCAAGAGACCCAGTACTTC
NA | TRBJ1-3 | TRBV27 | NA | CASSPGLGSSGNTIYF | TGTGCCAGCAGTCCAGGATTAGGGAGCTCTGGAAACACCATATATTTT
NA | TRBJ2-1 | TRBV18 | NA | CASSPPLAGPFYNEQFF | TGTGCCAGCTCACCACCCTTGGCGGGACCTTTCTACAATGAGCAGTTCTTC
NA | TRBJ2-7 | TRBV2 | NA | CASSYRFYEQYF | TGTGCCAGCAGTTACAGGTTCTACGAGCAGTACTTC
NA | TRBJ2-7 | TRBV4-1 | NA | CASSQDRGLPYEQYF | TGCGCCAGCAGCCAAGACCGAGGACTACCCTACGAGCAGTACTTC
NA | TRBJ1-1 | TRBV5-4 | NA | CASSPDSTHTEAFF | TGTGCCAGCAGCCCGGACAGTACTCACACTGAAGCTTTCTTT
few | TRBJ2-6 | TRBV29-1 | TRBD1 | CSVLPRQGSSGANVLTF | TGCAGCGTTTTACCCCGACAGGGAAGCTCTGGGGCCAACGTCCTGACTTTC
NA | TRBJ1-1 | TRBV4-1 | NA | CASSQARRVLNTEAFF | TGCGCCAGCAGCCAAGCCAGGCGGGTCTTGAACACTGAAGCTTTCTTT
NA | TRBJ2-1 | TRBV6-1 | TRBD1 | CASVPGTGWDEQFF | TGTGCCAGCGTCCCCGGGACAGGGTGGGATGAGCAGTTCTTC
NA | TRBJ2-1 | TRBV4-2 | NA | CASSQERKTGLSYEQFF | TGTGCCAGCAGCCAAGAAAGGAAGACAGGTTTATCCTATGAGCAGTTCTTC
NA | TRBJ2-3 | TRBV28 | TRBD2 | CASSLQGLVLGDTQYF | TGTGCCAGCAGTCTACAGGGACTAGTGCTCGGAGATACGCAGTATTTT
NA | TRBJ1-1 | TRBV29-1 | NA | CSVGGTTNDEAFF | TGCAGCGTTGGTGGGACAACGAATGATGAAGCTTTCTTT
NA | TRBJ2-7 | TRBV7-2 | TRBD2 | CASSLSSISGSHPYEQYF | TGTGCCAGCAGCTTATCCTCCATAAGCGGGAGCCACCCCTACGAGCAGTACTTC